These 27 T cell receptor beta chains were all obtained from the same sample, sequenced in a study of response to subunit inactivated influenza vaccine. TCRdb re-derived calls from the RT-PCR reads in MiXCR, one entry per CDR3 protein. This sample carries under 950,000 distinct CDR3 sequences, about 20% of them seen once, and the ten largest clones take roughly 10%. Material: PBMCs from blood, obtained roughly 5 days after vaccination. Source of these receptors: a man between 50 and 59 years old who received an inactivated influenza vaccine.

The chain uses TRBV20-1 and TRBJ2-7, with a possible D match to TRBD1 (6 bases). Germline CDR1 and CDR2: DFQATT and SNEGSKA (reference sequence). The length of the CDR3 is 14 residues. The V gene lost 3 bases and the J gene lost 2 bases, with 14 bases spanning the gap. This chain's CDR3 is CSASHRVRPYEQYF. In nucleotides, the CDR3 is TGCAGTGCTAGTCACAGGGTTAGGCCCTACGAGCAGTACTTC.

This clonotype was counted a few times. Here the CDR3 DNA reads TGTGCCACCAGCCCGAGGGTTACGAGCACAGATACGCAGTATTTT. Translation: CATSPRVTSTDTQYF. This chain joins TRBV15 and TRBJ2-3; possibly TRBD2 for D (5 bases). Germline V gene lookup returns CDR1 LNHNV and CDR2 YYDKDF (reference sequence). V was cut by 5 bases and J by 0 bases, with 12 bases left in between. This CDR3 is built from 15 residues.

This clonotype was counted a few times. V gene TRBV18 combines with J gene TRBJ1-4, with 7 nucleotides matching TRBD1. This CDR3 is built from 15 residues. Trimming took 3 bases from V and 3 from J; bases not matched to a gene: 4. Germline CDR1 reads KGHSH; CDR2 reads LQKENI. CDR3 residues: CASSPPGQSNEKLFF. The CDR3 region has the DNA TGTGCCAGCTCACCCCCGGGACAGTCTAATGAAAAACTGTTTTTT.

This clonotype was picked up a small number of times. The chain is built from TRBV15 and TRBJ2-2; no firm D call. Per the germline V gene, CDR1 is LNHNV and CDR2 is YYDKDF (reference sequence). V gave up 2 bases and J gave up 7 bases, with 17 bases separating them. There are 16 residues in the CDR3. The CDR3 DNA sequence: TGTGCCACCAGCAGAAATTCACCGGGTCCCCACGGGGAGCTGTTTTTT. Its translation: CATSRNSPGPHGELFF.

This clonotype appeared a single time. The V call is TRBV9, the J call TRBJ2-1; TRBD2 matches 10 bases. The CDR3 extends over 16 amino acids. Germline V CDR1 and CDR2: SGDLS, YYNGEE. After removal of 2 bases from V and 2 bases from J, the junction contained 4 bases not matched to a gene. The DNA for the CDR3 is TGTGCCAGCAGCGTGTCGGGACTAGCGACCTACAATGAGCAGTTCTTC. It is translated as CASSVSGLATYNEQFF.

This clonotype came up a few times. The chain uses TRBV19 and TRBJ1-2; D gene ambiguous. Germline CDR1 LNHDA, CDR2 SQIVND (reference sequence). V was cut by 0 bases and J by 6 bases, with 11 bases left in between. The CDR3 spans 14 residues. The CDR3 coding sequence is TGTGCCAGTAGTATAGATCCGGGTTCCCATGGCTACACCTTC. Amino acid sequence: CASSIDPGSHGYTF.

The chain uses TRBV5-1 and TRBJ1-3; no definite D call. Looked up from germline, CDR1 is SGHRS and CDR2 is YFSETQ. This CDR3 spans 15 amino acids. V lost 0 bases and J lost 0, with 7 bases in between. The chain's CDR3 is CASSLAASSGNTIYF. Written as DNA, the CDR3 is TGCGCCAGCAGCTTGGCCGCCAGCTCTGGAAACACCATATATTTT.

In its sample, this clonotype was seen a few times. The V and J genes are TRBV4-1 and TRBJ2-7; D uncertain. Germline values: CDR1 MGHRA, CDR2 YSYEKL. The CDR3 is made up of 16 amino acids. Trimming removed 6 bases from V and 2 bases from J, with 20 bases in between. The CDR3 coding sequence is TGCGCCAGCAGGCTCCGCCCGGGTTTGACTCCCTACGAGCAGTACTTC. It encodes CASRLRPGLTPYEQYF.

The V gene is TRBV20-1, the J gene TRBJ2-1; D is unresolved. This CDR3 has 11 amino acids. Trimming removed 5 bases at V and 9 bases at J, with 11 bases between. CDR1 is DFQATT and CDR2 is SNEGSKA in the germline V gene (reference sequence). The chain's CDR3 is CSAPVRTEQFF. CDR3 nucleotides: TGCAGTGCTCCCGTACGCACTGAGCAGTTCTTC.

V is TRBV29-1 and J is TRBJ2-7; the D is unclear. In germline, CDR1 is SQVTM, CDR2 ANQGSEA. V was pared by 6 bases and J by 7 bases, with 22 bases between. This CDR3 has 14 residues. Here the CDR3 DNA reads TGCAGCGTGGGTACGGTTTACCGTCCCGGAGAGCAGTACTTC. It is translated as CSVGTVYRPGEQYF.

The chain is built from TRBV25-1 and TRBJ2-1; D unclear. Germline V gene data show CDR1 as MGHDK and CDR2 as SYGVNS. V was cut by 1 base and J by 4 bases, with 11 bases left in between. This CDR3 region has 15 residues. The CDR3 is CASSELGSEYNEQFF. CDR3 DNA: TGTGCCAGCAGTGAATTGGGGTCAGAATACAATGAGCAGTTCTTC.

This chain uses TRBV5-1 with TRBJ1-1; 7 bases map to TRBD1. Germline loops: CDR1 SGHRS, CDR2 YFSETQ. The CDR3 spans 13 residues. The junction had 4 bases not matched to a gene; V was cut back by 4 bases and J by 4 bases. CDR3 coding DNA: TGCGCCAGCAGCCCGACAGGGTTCACTGAAGCTTTCTTT. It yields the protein CASSPTGFTEAFF.

The CDR3 loop is CASRMGTGANEQYF. The CDR3 region has the DNA TGTGCCAGCAGGATGGGGACAGGGGCGAACGAGCAGTACTTC. J is TRBJ2-7 and V is TRBV6-2 or TRBV6-3; 10 nucleotides match TRBD1. CDR3 length equals 14 residues. Germline trimming cut 6 bases from V and 5 bases from J; bases unmatched to any gene: 7. Germline V gives CDR1 MNHEY, CDR2 SVGEGT.

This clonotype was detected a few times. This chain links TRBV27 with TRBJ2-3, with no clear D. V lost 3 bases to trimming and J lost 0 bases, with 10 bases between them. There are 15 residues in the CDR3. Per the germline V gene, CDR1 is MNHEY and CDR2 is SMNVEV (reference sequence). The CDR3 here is CASSLGWDSTDTQYF. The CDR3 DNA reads TGTGCCAGCAGTTTGGGCTGGGATAGCACAGATACGCAGTATTTT.

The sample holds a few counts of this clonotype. The CDR3 here is CASSLRAAGNQPQHF. The CDR3 coding sequence is TGTGCCAGCAGTTTGAGGGCGGCGGGCAATCAGCCCCAGCATTTT. The chain couples TRBV12-3 or TRBV12-4 to TRBJ1-5; D gene unclear. V was pared by 3 bases and J by 2 bases, with 11 bases between. The CDR3 extends over 15 amino acids.

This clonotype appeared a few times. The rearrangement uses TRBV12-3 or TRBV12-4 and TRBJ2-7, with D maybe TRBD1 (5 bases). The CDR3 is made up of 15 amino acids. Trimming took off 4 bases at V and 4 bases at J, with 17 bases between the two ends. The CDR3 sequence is CASSSTVLNPYEQYF. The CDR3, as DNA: TGTGCCAGCAGTTCGACAGTTCTAAACCCTTACGAGCAGTACTTC.

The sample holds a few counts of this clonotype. The CDR3: CAIRPGQLLTYEQYF. DNA of the CDR3: TGTGCCATCAGGCCGGGACAGCTACTTACCTACGAGCAGTACTTC. The chain couples TRBV10-3 to TRBJ2-7; 7 bases line up with TRBD1. The V gene's germline CDR1 is ENHRY and CDR2 SYGVKD. The ends lost 6 bases at V and 2 bases at J; junction bases unmatched: 10. The CDR3 has 15 residues.

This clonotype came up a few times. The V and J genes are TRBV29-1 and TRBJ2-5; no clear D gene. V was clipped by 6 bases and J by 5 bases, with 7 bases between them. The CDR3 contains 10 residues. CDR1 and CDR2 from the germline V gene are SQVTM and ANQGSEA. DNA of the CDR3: TGCAGCGTCTACGCGGAGACCCAGTACTTC. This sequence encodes CSVYAETQYF.

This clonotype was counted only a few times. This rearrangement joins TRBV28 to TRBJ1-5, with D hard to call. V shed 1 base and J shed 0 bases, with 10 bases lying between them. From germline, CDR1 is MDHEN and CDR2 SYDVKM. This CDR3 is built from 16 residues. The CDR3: CASSLSGIHSNQPQHF. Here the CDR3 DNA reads TGTGCCAGCAGTTTATCGGGTATCCATAGCAATCAGCCCCAGCATTTT.

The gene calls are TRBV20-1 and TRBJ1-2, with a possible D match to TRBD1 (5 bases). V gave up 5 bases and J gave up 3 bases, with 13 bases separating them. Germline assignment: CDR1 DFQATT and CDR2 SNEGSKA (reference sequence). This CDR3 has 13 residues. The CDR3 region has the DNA TGCAGTGCTGAAGGAGGGGCAGACTATGGCTACACCTTC. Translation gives CSAEGGADYGYTF.

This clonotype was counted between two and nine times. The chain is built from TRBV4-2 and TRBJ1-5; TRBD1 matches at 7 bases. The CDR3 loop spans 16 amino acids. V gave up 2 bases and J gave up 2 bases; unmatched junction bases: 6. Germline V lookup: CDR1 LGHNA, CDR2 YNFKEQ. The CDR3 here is CASSQSADRGNQPQHF. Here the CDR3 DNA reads TGTGCCAGCAGCCAATCAGCAGACAGGGGCAATCAGCCCCAGCATTTT.

This CDR3 reads CSARDGAVRRETQYF. CDR3 bases: TGCAGTGCTAGAGATGGGGCAGTTCGTCGGGAGACCCAGTACTTC. The rearrangement links TRBV20-1 to TRBJ2-5, with a possible D match to TRBD1 (5 bases). The germline V gene has CDR1 DFQATT and CDR2 SNEGSKA (reference sequence). V was clipped by 0 bases and J by 5 bases, with 16 bases between them. The CDR3 consists of 15 residues.

The CDR3 sequence: CASRTLGTQYF. Here the CDR3 DNA reads TGTGCCAGCAGGACCCTCGGGACCCAGTACTTC. The chain combines TRBV7-2 with TRBJ2-5; D unclear. The germline gives CDR1 SGHTA, CDR2 FQGNSA. Trimming took 6 bases from V and 7 from J, leaving 9 bases between them. CDR3 size: 11 residues.

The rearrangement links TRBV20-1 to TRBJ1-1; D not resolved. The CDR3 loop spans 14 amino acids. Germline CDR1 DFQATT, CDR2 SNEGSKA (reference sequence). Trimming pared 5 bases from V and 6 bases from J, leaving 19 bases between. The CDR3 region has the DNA TGCAGTGCTCCACACTCCTTTAGGGTATCTGAAGCTTTCTTT. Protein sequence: CSAPHSFRVSEAFF.

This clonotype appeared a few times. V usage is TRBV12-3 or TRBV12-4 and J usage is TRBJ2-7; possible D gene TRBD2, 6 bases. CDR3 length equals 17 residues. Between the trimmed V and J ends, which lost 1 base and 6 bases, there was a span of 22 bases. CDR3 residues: CASSLGGRPRGLIEQYF. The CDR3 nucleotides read TGTGCCAGCAGTTTAGGGGGGAGGCCGAGAGGGCTTATCGAGCAGTACTTC.

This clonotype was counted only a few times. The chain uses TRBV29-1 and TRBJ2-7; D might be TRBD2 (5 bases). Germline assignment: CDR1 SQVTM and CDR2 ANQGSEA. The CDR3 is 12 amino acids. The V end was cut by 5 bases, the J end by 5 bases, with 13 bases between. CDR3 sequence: CSVSRDSDEQYF. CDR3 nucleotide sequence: TGCAGCGTTTCCCGGGATTCAGACGAGCAGTACTTC.

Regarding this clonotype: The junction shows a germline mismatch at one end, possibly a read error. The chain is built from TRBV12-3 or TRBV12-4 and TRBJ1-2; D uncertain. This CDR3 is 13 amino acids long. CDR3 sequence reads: CASSPYRGSEMRF. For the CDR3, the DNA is TGTGCCAGCAGTCCTTACCGCGGCTCTGAGATGCGCTTC.